This TCR beta chain was found in a study of PD-L1 blockade in urothelial cancer. Study summary: Patients began atezolizumab, 1,200 mg intravenously every 3 weeks, at some point between 2013 and 2014. Typically, measured as a median, blood samples had about 140,000 T cells.

Sequencing was performed with immunoSEQ multiplex PCR; in TCRdb, only in-frame clones are kept and a portion is missing. The sample lists 50,000 to 60,000 clones, 75% to 90% occurring once. V shed 10 bases and J shed 3 bases, with 16 bases lying between them. Germline values: CDR1 LNHDA, CDR2 SQIVND (reference sequence). This CDR3 comprises 14 residues. Here the sequenced sample was PBMCs, taken around atezolizumab (anti-PD-L1) treatment. This chain joins TRBV19 and TRBJ1-5; maybe TRBD1 (6 bases). The TCR comes from a man in his forties with urothelial cancer. CDR3 bases: TGTGCCACCCGCCCGGGGGGCTACAATCAGCCCCAGCATTTT. It yields the protein CATRPGGYNQPQHF.